This T cell receptor beta chain was observed in a study of T cell repertoires in cytomegalovirus infection. Study-wide context: Shared public TCR beta signatures pointed to both CMV infection and a matching HLA type.

CDR3 length: 13 residues. Germline-derived CDR1 and CDR2 are DFQATT and SNEGSKA (reference sequence). TCRdb ran MiXCR on the reads and lists one entry per CDR3 protein. This table has 7,700 or so distinct CDR3 sequences, 45% to 55% appearing once. A remark on this clonotype: Its antigen remains unidentified. The junction does not match germline at one end; this may be a read error.

The J gene is TRBJ2-5, the V gene TRBV20-1, with TRBD2 identical over 7 bases. This sequence was found in a human donor in good health (CMV status not recorded). Some clones in this sample may be carry-over from other donors' samples. Sequencing used PBMCs, sequenced either directly or after in vitro stimulation (not recorded which). This chain's CDR3 is CSSLAGEEETHYF. The CDR3 nucleotides read TGCAGTTCTTTGGCGGGGGAGGAAGAGACCCATTACTTC.